Each of the 2 T cell receptor beta chains below was sequenced from the same sample in a study of blood T cells in healthy people across ages. Combining a sample-barcoded 5' primer with a J-beta primer mix, a second PCR ran for about 6 to 12 cycles. A single record per CDR3 protein comes from TCRdb applying MiXCR to the 5' RACE reads. The repertoire has 700,000 or so distinct CDR3 sequences, about 24% of them found once; the top ten carry about 22%. Sequencing used blood. These receptors were obtained from an older man in good health.

V and J are TRBV20-1 and TRBJ2-1; 7 nucleotides agree with TRBD2. Trimming cost V 5 bases and J 3 bases; bases outside gene matches: 13. Per the germline V gene, CDR1 is DFQATT and CDR2 is SNEGSKA (reference sequence). This CDR3 has 16 amino acids. The CDR3 protein is CSAHGPVGGSYNEQFF. The CDR3 nucleotides are TGCAGTGCTCACGGGCCCGTTGGCGGGAGCTACAATGAGCAGTTCTTC.

The chain has TRBV18 and TRBJ2-5; D is possibly TRBD1 (6 bases). The end of the DNA fits TRBJ2-7 better, so the J call may be wrong. The germline V gene has CDR1 KGHSH and CDR2 LQKENI. This CDR3 region has 15 residues. This CDR3 is CASSSGQLPFYEQYV. The CDR3 DNA sequence: TGTGCCAGCTCAAGCGGACAGCTACCTTTCTACGAGCAGTACGTC.